These 13 T cell receptor beta chains came from one sample sequenced in a study of blood T cells in healthy people across ages. Sample-barcoded 5' priming and a J-beta primer mix drove a second PCR of roughly 7 to 11 cycles. TCRdb analysed the 5' RACE reads with MiXCR anew, one entry per CDR3 protein. The sample lists fewer than 700,000 distinct CDR3 sequences, around 48% seen once, with 20% to 25% in the top ten. Sequencing was carried out using blood. The receptor source for this set is a man at least 80 years old in good health.

This chain joins TRBV12-3 or TRBV12-4 and TRBJ1-4; D perhaps matches TRBD1 (5 bases). The length of the CDR3 is 16 residues. V dropped 0 bases and J dropped 4 bases, with 12 bases sitting between them. The CDR3 DNA sequence: TGTGCCAGCAGTTTAGCCCTTGGGGGGTTTAATGAAAAACTGTTTTTT. It translates to CASSLALGGFNEKLFF.

The V call is TRBV29-1, the J call TRBJ1-2, with 7 bases that match TRBD1. The CDR3 contains 11 residues. The junction had 6 bases not matched to a gene; V was cut back by 6 bases and J by 8 bases. From germline, CDR1 is SQVTM and CDR2 ANQGSEA. CDR3 protein: CSVRTGWGYTF. The CDR3 nucleotides read TGCAGCGTGAGGACAGGATGGGGCTACACCTTC.

The V and J genes are TRBV30 and TRBJ1-2; D is uncertain. V was pared by 0 bases and J by 4 bases, with 9 bases between. The CDR3 contains 13 residues. Germline values: CDR1 GTSNPN, CDR2 SVGIG (reference sequence). The CDR3 loop is CAWSVSTFYGYTF. CDR3 nucleotides: TGTGCCTGGAGTGTATCAACCTTCTATGGCTACACCTTC.

The V gene is TRBV20-1, the J gene TRBJ2-7; 8 bases align to TRBD1. The V gene end was trimmed by 3 bases and the J gene end by 7 bases; junction bases not matched to a gene: 8. This CDR3 contains 13 residues. Germline values: CDR1 DFQATT, CDR2 SNEGSKA (reference sequence). In DNA form, the CDR3 reads TGCAGTGCTAGGACAGGGGTGGCAGGGGAGCAGTACTTC. Encoded protein: CSARTGVAGEQYF.

The chain has TRBV20-1 and TRBJ2-1; D call uncertain. This CDR3 is 14 amino acids long. Germline loops: CDR1 DFQATT, CDR2 SNEGSKA (reference sequence). The V end lost 3 bases, the J end lost 0 bases, and 9 bases lay between the germline ends. The CDR3 here is CSASPLSSYNEQFF. In DNA, the CDR3 is TGCAGTGCTAGTCCCCTGAGCTCCTACAATGAGCAGTTCTTC.

V usage is TRBV7-3 and J usage is TRBJ1-1, with D uncertain. This CDR3 region has 13 residues. Germline lookup yields CDR1 SGHTA and CDR2 FQGTGA. The V end lost 3 bases, the J end lost 4 bases, and 9 bases lay between the germline ends. CDR3 DNA: TGTGCCAGCAGCTTCGCGATCGGCACTGAAGCTTTCTTT. This codes for CASSFAIGTEAFF.

This clonotype came up many times. V gene TRBV6-6 combines with J gene TRBJ2-7; perhaps TRBD2 as D (6 bases). In germline, CDR1 is MNHNY, CDR2 SVGAGI (reference sequence). V was pared by 0 bases and J by 3 bases, with 12 bases between. This CDR3 has 15 amino acids. CDR3 DNA: TGTGCCAGCAGTTACTCGACGGCGGGAATCTACGAGCAGTACTTC. Translated, it gives CASSYSTAGIYEQYF.

This chain connects TRBV5-1 to TRBJ2-2; 14 positions agree with TRBD2. The CDR3 sequence is 17 residues long. The J segment lost 6 bases and the V segment lost 4 bases, leaving 8 bases of the junction unmatched. Germline assignment: CDR1 SGHRS and CDR2 YFSETQ. CDR3 in DNA: TGCGCCAGCAGCCCCCCCGGACTAGCGGGAGGAGCCGGGGAGCTGTTTTTT. This gives the protein CASSPPGLAGGAGELFF. Using reference TRBV5-1 and TRBJ2-2 for the parts outside the CDR3, the full variable domain is KAGVTQTPRYLIKTRGQQVTLSCSPISGHRSVSWYQQTPGQGLQFLFEYFSETQRNKGNFPGRFSGRQFSNSRSEMNVSTLELGDSALYLCASSPPGLAGGAGELFFGEGSRLTVL.

The chain couples TRBV4-3 to TRBJ1-5; perhaps TRBD1 as D (5 bases). Germline lookup yields CDR1 LGHNA and CDR2 YSLEER. The V end lost 0 bases, the J end lost 5 bases, and 11 bases lay between the germline ends. This CDR3 has 15 amino acids. The CDR3 DNA is TGCGCCAGCAGCCAAGATGGAGGGGCTGATCAGCCCCAGCATTTT. It translates to CASSQDGGADQPQHF.

The rearrangement uses TRBV24-1 and TRBJ1-5; D unresolved. The germline CDR1 and CDR2 sequences are KGHDR and SFDVKD. The CDR3 extends over 12 amino acids. The CDR3 protein is CATLGSNQPQHF. The CDR3 bases are TGTGCAACTTTGGGTAGCAATCAGCCCCAGCATTTT.

This clonotype has ten or more counts. The CDR3 DNA reads TGCAGTGCTACCTCGACTACCGGGCCTCGATTATATGGCTACACCTTC. Encoded protein: CSATSTTGPRLYGYTF. The chain combines TRBV20-1 with TRBJ1-2; D gene uncertain. Germline V gene lookup returns CDR1 DFQATT and CDR2 SNEGSKA (reference sequence). The CDR3 is 16 amino acids. V was cut by 4 bases and J by 5 bases, with 23 bases left in between.

This clonotype has just one count. This chain uses TRBV20-1 with TRBJ1-1, with D uncertain. Per the germline V gene, CDR1 is DFQATT and CDR2 is SNEGSKA (reference sequence). The V gene lost 3 bases and the J gene lost 0 bases, with 8 bases spanning the gap. The CDR3 is made up of 13 amino acids. The CDR3 DNA follows: TGCAGTGCTAGGCTGAACATGAACACTGAAGCTTTCTTT. Amino acid sequence: CSARLNMNTEAFF.

The chain uses TRBV9 and TRBJ2-1; 8 bases align to TRBD2. The CDR3 is 13 amino acids. From germline, CDR1 is SGDLS and CDR2 YYNGEE. V dropped 3 bases and J dropped 10; count of bases not matched to a gene: 6. The CDR3 reads CASSGAGVKEQFF. The CDR3 nucleotides read TGTGCCAGCAGCGGAGCGGGAGTGAAGGAGCAGTTCTTC.